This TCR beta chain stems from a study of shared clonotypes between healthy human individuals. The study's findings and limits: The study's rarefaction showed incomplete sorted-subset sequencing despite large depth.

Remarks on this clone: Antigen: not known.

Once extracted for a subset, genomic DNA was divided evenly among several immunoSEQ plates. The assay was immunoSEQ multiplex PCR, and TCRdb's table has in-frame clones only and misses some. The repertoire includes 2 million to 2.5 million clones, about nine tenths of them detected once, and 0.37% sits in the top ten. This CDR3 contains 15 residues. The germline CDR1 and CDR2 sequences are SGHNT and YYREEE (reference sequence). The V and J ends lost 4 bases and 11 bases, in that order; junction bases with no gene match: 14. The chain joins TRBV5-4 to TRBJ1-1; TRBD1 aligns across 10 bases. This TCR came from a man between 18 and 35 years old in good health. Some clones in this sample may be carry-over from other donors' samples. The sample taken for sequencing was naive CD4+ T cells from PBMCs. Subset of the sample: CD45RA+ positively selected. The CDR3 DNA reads TGTGCCAGCAGCCCCCAATCGACAGGGGGCGCTGGGGCTTTCTTT. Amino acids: CASSPQSTGGAGAFF.